Below, 3 T cell receptor beta chains from the same sample are listed, as sequenced in a study of T cells after yellow fever vaccination (dated by TCRdb to between 2017 and 2020). Library prep was done by 5' RACE. Sequencing was carried out with an Illumina HiSeq 2500. Clones were called with MiXCR by TCRdb after fastp trimmed the public reads at Q25, and only in-frame beta chains were retained. For every CDR3 protein sequence, its rows merge into one entry that carries the most common genes and DNA. The sample table records almost 600,000 distinct CDR3 sequences; approximately 15% of these occur just once. The leading ten clones occupy around 15% of the sample. This sample's treatment or condition label indicates: live attenuated yellow fever vaccine strain. This sample comprised PBMCs, obtained on the day of the yellow fever booster vaccination. These receptors all stem from a man in his thirties or forties who received the YFV17D yellow fever vaccine.

The chain uses TRBV19 and TRBJ2-1, with 11 bases matching TRBD2. The CDR3 runs 18 residues. CDR1 LNHDA and CDR2 SQIVND come from the germline V gene (reference sequence). The trim removed 5 bases at V and 3 bases at J, leaving 12 bases unmatched. For the CDR3, the DNA is TGTGCCAGTAGTTGGTCCCATACCGGACTAGCGGGCTACAATGAGCAGTTCTTC. It codes for CASSWSHTGLAGYNEQFF.

The chain recombines TRBV18 with TRBJ1-1; D is unclear. The V gene's germline CDR1 is KGHSH and CDR2 LQKENI. The CDR3 has 15 residues. V lost 2 bases and J 4 bases, leaving 14 bases between the germline ends. The CDR3 DNA follows: TGTGCCAGCTCACCAATTGGGGAACTGAGCACTGAAGCTTTCTTT. It translates to CASSPIGELSTEAFF.

This clonotype has a count of ten or more. V and J are TRBV6-5 and TRBJ2-1; D unresolved. The germline V gene has CDR1 MNHEY and CDR2 SVGAGI. The CDR3 has 14 residues. The germline V and J ends were trimmed by 0 bases and 12 bases, with 15 bases remaining between them. The CDR3 sequence is CASSYSSLDDGQFF. The CDR3 region has the DNA TGTGCCAGCAGTTACTCGTCTCTGGACGACGGGCAGTTCTTC.